Listed here is a single T cell receptor (beta chain). Sequencing was performed with immunoSEQ multiplex PCR; in TCRdb, only in-frame clones are kept and a portion is missing. This repertoire shows about 89,000 clones, approximately 93% found once; its top ten account for 0.25% to 0.3%. V lost 4 bases and J 10 bases, leaving 15 bases between the germline ends. Germline V gene sequence: CDR1 SGHDT, CDR2 YYEEEE. This CDR3 contains 14 residues. This entry is derived from a study of OX40 agonist ivuxolimab in advanced cancers. Peripheral blood came from all dose cohorts at three timepoints. The sequence derives from an adult with an advanced solid tumor such as melanoma, head and neck, liver or kidney cancer. The source was CD4+ or CD8+ T cells sorted from blood, collected in a trial of the OX40 agonist ivuxolimab. The chain has TRBV5-6 and TRBJ1-6; D unresolved. The CDR3 here is CASSLDRRGSPLHF. The DNA of the CDR3 is TGTGCCAGCAGCCTGGACCGCCGCGGGTCACCCCTCCACTTT.